Listed below are T cell receptor beta chains from one sample, sequenced in a study of blood T cell repertoires in COVID-19. Some clones are missing from TCRdb's copy, which holds only in-frame ones; the method was immunoSEQ multiplex PCR. This table has more than 300,000 clones, around nine tenths appearing once. Sequenced material: peripheral blood. These receptor sequences come from a young woman who had recovered from COVID-19. The CDR3 runs from the conserved cysteine through the conserved F or W. The D gene is left open where the match is weak. Rows give clone size only sometimes, using once, few, many, or a class for an expanded clone.

size: NA; J: TRBJ2-1; V: TRBV20-1; D: NA; CDR3: CSASKTVNEQFF; DNA: TGCAGTGCTAGTAAGACTGTGAATGAGCAGTTCTTC
size: NA; J: TRBJ2-1; V: TRBV2; D: NA; CDR3: CATRRGSSYNEQFF; DNA: TGTGCCACCCGCCGGGGGAGCTCCTACAATGAGCAGTTCTTC
size: NA; J: TRBJ2-1; V: TRBV6-5; D: TRBD2; CDR3: CASSPTAAGAHEQFF; DNA: TGTGCCAGCAGTCCAACGGCAGCGGGAGCTCATGAGCAGTTCTTC
size: NA; J: TRBJ1-5; V: TRBV4-3; D: NA; CDR3: CASSQGYPDQPQHF; DNA: TGCGCCAGCAGCCAAGGATATCCAGATCAGCCCCAGCATTTT
size: NA; J: TRBJ2-1; V: TRBV5-1; D: NA; CDR3: CASSPAWRASDEQFF; DNA: TGCGCCAGCAGCCCAGCATGGCGGGCTTCGGATGAGCAGTTCTTC
size: NA; J: TRBJ1-1; V: TRBV19; D: NA; CDR3: CASSLGARTEAFF; DNA: TGTGCCAGTAGTTTGGGGGCGCGCACTGAAGCTTTCTTT
size: NA; J: TRBJ2-1; V: TRBV28; D: NA; CDR3: CASSHQSGAEYNEQFF; DNA: TGTGCCAGCAGCCATCAGAGCGGAGCGGAATACAATGAGCAGTTCTTC
size: NA; J: TRBJ2-1; V: TRBV4-3; D: TRBD2; CDR3: CASSQDTSGRSYYNEQFF; DNA: TGCGCCAGCAGCCAGGATACTAGCGGGAGGTCGTATTACAATGAGCAGTTCTTC
size: few; J: TRBJ2-2; V: TRBV30; D: TRBD1; CDR3: CAWSARDRDGGELFF; DNA: TGTGCCTGGAGTGCCCGGGACAGGGATGGCGGGGAGCTGTTTTTT
size: NA; J: TRBJ2-5; V: TRBV19; D: NA; CDR3: CASSIVGGRQTQYF; DNA: TGTGCCAGTAGTATAGTTGGGGGCAGGCAGACCCAGTACTTC
size: NA; J: TRBJ1-1; V: TRBV25-1; D: NA; CDR3: CASSPDSNTEAFF; DNA: TGTGCCAGCAGTCCCGACAGCAACACTGAAGCTTTCTTT
size: NA; J: TRBJ1-4; V: TRBV7-8; D: NA; CDR3: CASTFESGTKEKLFF; DNA: TGTGCCAGCACCTTTGAATCGGGAACCAAAGAAAAACTGTTTTTT
size: NA; J: TRBJ1-1; V: TRBV6-5; D: NA; CDR3: CASTRKRGLNTEAFF; DNA: TGTGCCAGCACGAGGAAGAGGGGGTTGAACACTGAAGCTTTCTTT
size: NA; J: TRBJ1-5; V: TRBV27; D: TRBD1; CDR3: CASSHNQGATQPQHF; DNA: TGTGCCAGCAGTCACAACCAGGGGGCCACTCAGCCCCAGCATTTT
size: NA; J: TRBJ2-1; V: TRBV7-2; D: TRBD2; CDR3: CASSSLTSGKILEQFF; DNA: TGTGCCAGCAGCTCACTCACTAGCGGGAAGATCTTGGAGCAGTTCTTC
size: once; J: TRBJ1-6; V: TRBV4-3; D: NA; CDR3: CASSQEAGSPLHF; DNA: TGCGCCAGCAGCCAAGAGGCGGGGTCACCCCTCCACTTT
size: NA; J: TRBJ2-2; V: TRBV13; D: NA; CDR3: CASSWRQAGHTGELFF; DNA: TGTGCCAGCAGCTGGAGACAGGCAGGGCACACCGGGGAGCTGTTTTTT